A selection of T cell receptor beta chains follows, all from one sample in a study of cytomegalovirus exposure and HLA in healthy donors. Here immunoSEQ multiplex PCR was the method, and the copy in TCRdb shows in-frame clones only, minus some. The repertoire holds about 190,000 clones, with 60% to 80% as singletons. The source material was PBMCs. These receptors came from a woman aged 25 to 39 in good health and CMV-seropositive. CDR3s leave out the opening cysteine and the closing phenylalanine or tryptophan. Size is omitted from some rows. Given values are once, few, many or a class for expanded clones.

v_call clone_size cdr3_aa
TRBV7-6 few ASSFSGGWGQDTDTQY
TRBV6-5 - ASSGGTGIPYEQY
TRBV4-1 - ASSQEGSGAQDTQY
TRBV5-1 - ASSLFSSASGSLRYEQY
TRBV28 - ASTGTLMNEQF
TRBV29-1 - SADRVDEQF
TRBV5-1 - ASTWDIWNEQF
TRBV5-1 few ASSFLSGDGTEAF
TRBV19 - ASSIPGTRGYEQY
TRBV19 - ASTPGGSGEKLF
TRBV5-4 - ASSRPSGIYNEQF
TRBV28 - ASSSPTLARWGGYT
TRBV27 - AARDNGEAF
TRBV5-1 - ASSYGLAHYEQY
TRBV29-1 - SVGLQAGNTIY
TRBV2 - ASSEHGGTVGYT
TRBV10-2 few ASSRDTYTEAF
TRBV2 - ASSVVGGTYNEQF
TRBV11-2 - ASSLAGTGVYNEQF
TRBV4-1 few ASSQGLAGGLEGNEQF
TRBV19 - ASSTGVYDEKLF
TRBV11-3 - ASSSSGRGSYNEQF
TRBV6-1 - ASSDGAGGREQY
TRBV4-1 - ASSLGQEAGELF
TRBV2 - ASSERGAGYAGETQY
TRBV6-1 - ASGETSGGGDEQF
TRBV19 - ASSRGSGTTYEQY
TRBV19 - ASRNRNTEAF
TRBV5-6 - ASSLDYSGGSQAYNEQF
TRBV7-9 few ASSFSGSYNEQF
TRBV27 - ASSVSGTGFYEQY
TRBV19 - ASSIGTVYGYT
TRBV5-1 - ASTLIVTSGRAPYYNEQF
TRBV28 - ASSLRGGRRQNQPQH
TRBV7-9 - ASSLGTDYGYT
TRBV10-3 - AIRGGYEQY
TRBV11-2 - ASSLPTGSPGELF
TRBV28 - ASSLSSSVLSYEQY
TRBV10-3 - AISGLGGETQY
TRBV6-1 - ASSRQASLMAF
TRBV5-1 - ASSSGALNTGELF
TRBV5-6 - ASSLGGSGNTIY
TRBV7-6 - ASSLGAGGRDEQY
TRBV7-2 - ASSLRTSGRPYNEQF
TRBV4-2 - ASSQELQGIDYGYT
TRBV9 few ASTPKTGTDTQY
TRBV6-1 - ASSEGGTGEKLF
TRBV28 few ASSPRTSGSYEQY
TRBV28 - ASSLSGQETQY